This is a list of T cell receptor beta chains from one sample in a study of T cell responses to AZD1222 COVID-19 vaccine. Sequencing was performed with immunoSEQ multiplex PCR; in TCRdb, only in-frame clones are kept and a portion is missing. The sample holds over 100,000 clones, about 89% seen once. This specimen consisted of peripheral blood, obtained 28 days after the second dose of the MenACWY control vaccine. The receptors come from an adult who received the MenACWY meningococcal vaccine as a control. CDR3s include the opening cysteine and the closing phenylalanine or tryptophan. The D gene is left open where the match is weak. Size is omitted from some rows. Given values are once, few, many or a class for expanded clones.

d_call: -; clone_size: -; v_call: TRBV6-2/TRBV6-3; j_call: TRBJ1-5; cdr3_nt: TGTGCCAGCAGCCCTCGCGCCCCGGGGTACGGCAATCAGCCCCAGCATTTT; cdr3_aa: CASSPRAPGYGNQPQHF
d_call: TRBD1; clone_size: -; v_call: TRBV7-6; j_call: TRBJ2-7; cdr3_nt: TGTGCCAGCAGCTTACCGGGACAGGGGTTCGAGCAGTACTTC; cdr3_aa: CASSLPGQGFEQYF
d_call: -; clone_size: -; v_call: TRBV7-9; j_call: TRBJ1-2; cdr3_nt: TGTGCCAGCAGGTCCGACAGCTATGGCTACACCTTC; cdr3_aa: CASRSDSYGYTF
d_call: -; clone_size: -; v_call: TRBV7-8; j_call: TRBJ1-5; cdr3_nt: TGTGCCAGCAGCCAGGAGGGTTCCGTTCAGCCCCAGCATTTT; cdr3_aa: CASSQEGSVQPQHF
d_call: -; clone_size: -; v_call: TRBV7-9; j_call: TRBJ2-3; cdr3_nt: TGTGCCAGCAGCTTAACGATAGCAGCAGATACGCAGTATTTT; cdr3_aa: CASSLTIAADTQYF
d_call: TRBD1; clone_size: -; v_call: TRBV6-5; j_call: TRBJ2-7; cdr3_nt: TGTGCCAGCAGGGACGGGACAGCCGACTACGAGCAGTACTTC; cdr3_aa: CASRDGTADYEQYF
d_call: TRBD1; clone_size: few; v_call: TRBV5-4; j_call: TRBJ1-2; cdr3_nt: TGTGCCAGCAGCTCAGACAGGGGGGCGATTTTCGGCTACACCTTC; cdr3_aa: CASSSDRGAIFGYTF
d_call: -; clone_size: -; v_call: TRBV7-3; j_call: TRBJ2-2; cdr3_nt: TGTGCCAGCAGCTTAACGCGGCGGGGGCCCGGGGAGCTGTTTTTT; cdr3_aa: CASSLTRRGPGELFF
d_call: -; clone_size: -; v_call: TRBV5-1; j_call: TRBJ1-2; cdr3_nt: TGCGCCAGCAGCCCCGGGTGGGCCAACCAGGGGGGCTACACCTTC; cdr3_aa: CASSPGWANQGGYTF
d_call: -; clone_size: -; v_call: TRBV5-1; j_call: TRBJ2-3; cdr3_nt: TGCGCCAGCAGCTTGGGGCAGGGTTTAGATACGCAGTATTTT; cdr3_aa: CASSLGQGLDTQYF
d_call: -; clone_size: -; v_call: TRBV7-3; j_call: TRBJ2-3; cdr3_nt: TGTGCCAGCAGCCGAGGTTCTAGCACAGATACGCAGTATTTT; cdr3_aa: CASSRGSSTDTQYF
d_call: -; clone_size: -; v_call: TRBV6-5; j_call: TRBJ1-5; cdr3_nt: TGTGCCAGCAGTTACTCGATCGGGGGGGATCAGCCCCAGCATTTT; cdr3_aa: CASSYSIGGDQPQHF
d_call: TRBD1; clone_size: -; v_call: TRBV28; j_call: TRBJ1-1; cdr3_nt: TGTGCCAGCAGCACAGGGACAGGGGGTCGAAAGGCTTTCTTT; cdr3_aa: CASSTGTGGRKAFF
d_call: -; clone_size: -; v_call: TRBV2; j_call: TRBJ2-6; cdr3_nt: TGTGCCAGCAGCCGCACTGCTGGGGCCAACGTCCTGACTTTC; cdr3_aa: CASSRTAGANVLTF
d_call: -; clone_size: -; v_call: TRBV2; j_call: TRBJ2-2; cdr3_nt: TGTGCCAGCAGTCTACAGGGTACCGGGGAGCTGTTTTTT; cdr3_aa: CASSLQGTGELFF
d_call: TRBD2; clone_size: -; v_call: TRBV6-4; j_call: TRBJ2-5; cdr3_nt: TGTGCCAGCAGTGACGTAGCGGGCGGCTTGCCCCAGTACTTC; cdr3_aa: CASSDVAGGLPQYF
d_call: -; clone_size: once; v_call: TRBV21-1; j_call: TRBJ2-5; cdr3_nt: TGTGCCAGTTCTACAGGGGGCGAGTATGTAGGGACCCAGTACTTC; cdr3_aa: CASSTGGEYVGTQYF
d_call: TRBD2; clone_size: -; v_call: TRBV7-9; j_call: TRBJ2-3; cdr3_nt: TGTGCCAGCAGCTCCCGCGGGGGGGGTAGCACAGATACGCAGTATTTT; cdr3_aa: CASSSRGGGSTDTQYF
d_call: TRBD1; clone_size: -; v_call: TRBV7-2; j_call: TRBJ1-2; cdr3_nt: TGTGCCAGCAGCTCCCCCCCAGGACAGGGAATAAGAGCTAACTATGGCTACACCTTC; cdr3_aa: CASSSPPGQGIRANYGYTF
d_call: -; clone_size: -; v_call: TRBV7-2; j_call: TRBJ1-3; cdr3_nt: TGTGCCAGCAGCTTAGGGGGGGCGTCGAGAAACACCATATATTTT; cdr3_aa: CASSLGGASRNTIYF
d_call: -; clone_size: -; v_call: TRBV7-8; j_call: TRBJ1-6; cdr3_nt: TGTGCCAGCAGCTTAGAGGGCAGGGGAGGTTCACCCCTCCACTTT; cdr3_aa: CASSLEGRGGSPLHF
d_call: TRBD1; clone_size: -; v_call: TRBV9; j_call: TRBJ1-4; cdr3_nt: TGTGCCAGCAGCGTAGCTCCGGGACAGGGGAATGAAAAACTGTTTTTT; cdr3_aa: CASSVAPGQGNEKLFF
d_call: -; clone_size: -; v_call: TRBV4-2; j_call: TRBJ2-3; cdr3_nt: TGTGCCAGCAGCCACGGCAGGGCTAGCACAGATACGCAGTATTTT; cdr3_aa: CASSHGRASTDTQYF
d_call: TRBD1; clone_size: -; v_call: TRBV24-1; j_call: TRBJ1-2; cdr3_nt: TGTGCCACCAGTGACCTTACAGGGGGGAATGGCTACACCTTC; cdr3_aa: CATSDLTGGNGYTF
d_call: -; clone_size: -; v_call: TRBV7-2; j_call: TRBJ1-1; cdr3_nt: TGTGCCAGCAGCTTAGTTCGTTTGAACACTGAAGCTTTCTTT; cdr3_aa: CASSLVRLNTEAFF
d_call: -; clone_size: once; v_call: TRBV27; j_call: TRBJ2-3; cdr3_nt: TGTGCCAGCAGTGCTAGGTCAGATACGCAGTATTTT; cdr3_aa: CASSARSDTQYF
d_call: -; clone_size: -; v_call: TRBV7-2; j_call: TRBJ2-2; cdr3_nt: TGTGCCAGCAGCTTAGCTCAGGTCATCGGGGAGCTGTTTTTT; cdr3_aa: CASSLAQVIGELFF
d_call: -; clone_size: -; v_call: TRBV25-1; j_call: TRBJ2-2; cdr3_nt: TGTGCCAGCAGTGAGGCAGGGAAGACCGGGGAGCTGTTTTTT; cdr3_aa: CASSEAGKTGELFF
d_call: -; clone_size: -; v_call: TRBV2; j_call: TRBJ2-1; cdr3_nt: TGTGCCAGCATTCGAGGGGAATACAATGAGCAGTTCTTC; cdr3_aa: CASIRGEYNEQFF
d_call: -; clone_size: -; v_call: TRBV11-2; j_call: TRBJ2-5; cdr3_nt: TGTGCCAGCAGCTTAACGGCGCGCGGAGAGACCCAGTACTTC; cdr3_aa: CASSLTARGETQYF
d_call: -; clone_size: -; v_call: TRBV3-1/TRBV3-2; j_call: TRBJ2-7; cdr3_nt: TGTGCCAGCAGCCAAGTGAGGGGCTACGAGCAGTACTTC; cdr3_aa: CASSQVRGYEQYF
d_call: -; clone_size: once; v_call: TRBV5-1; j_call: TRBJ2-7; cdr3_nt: TGCGCCAGCAGCTTGGCAGGAATTACTTACGAGCAGTACTTC; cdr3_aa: CASSLAGITYEQYF
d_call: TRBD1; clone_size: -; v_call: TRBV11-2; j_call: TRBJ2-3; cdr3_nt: TGTGCCAGCAGCCGAAACAGGGGGAGCACAGATACGCAGTATTTT; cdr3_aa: CASSRNRGSTDTQYF
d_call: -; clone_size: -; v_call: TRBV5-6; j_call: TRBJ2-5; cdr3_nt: TGTGCCAGCAGCTCGATGACAAGGGCCGTTACGACTCAAGAGACCCAGTACTTC; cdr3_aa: CASSSMTRAVTTQETQYF
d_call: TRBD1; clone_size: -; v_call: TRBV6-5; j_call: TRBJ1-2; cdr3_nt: TGTGCCAGCAGGACTGGGGGGACAGGGATCGTGGGCTACACCTTC; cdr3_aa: CASRTGGTGIVGYTF
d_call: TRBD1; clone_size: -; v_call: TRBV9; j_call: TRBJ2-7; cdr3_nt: TGTGCCAGCAGCGAGGGGACAGGGGGGATCTACGAGCAGTACTTC; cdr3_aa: CASSEGTGGIYEQYF
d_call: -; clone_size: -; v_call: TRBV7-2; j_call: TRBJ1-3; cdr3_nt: TGTGCCAGCAGCTTGACAGCCTACTCTGGAAACACCATATATTTT; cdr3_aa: CASSLTAYSGNTIYF
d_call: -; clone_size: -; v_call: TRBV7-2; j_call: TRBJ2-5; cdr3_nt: TGTGCCAGCAGCTTATATTTGGAAGAGACCCAGTACTTC; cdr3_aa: CASSLYLEETQYF